This entry features one T cell receptor (beta chain) sequence. Its target is not known. This sample stems from a study of cytomegalovirus exposure and HLA in healthy donors. The ends lost 7 bases at V and 9 bases at J; junction bases unmatched: 6. Germline V gene sequence: CDR1 MNHNS, CDR2 SASEGT. There are 13 residues in the CDR3. Both 60 Vbeta primers and 13 Jbeta primers went into the PCR. Profiled with immunoSEQ multiplex PCR; TCRdb holds only in-frame clones, not every one. This sample has 100,000 to 150,000 clones, with roughly 85% found just once. Overall study results and limits: A later analysis showed TCR association rates differing by HLA locus, peaking at DRB1 and lowest at HLA-C. Most of the TCR beta V segments (in an earlier analysis) were productive either about 87% or about 30% of the time. With later analysis, a missense DCLRE1C variant became linked to TCR beta V- and J-gene trimming.

The J gene is TRBJ1-6, the V gene TRBV6-1, with 7 bases matching TRBD1. This clonotype originated in a woman aged 40 to 55 in good health and CMV-seropositive. The sample taken for sequencing was PBMCs. The CDR3 loop reads CASIWDSVSPLHF. The CDR3 nucleotides read TGTGCCAGCATCTGGGACAGCGTTTCACCCCTCCACTTT.